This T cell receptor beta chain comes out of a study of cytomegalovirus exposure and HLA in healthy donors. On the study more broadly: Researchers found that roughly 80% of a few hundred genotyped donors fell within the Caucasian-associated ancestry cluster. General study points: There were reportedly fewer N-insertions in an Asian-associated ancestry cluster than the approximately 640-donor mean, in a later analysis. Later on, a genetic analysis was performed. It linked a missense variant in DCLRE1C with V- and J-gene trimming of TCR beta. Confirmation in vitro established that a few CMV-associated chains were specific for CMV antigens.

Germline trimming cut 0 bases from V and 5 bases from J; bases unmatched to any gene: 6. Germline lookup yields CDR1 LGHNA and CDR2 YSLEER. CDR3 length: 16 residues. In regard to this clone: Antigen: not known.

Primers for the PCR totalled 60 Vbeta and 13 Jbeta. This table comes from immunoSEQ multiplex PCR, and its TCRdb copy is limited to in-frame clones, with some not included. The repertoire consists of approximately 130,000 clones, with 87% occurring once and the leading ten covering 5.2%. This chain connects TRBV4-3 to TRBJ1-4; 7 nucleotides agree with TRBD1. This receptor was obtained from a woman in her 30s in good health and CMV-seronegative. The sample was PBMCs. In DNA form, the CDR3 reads TGCGCCAGCAGCCAAGATCATCGACAGGGAAATGAAAAACTGTTTTTT. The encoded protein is CASSQDHRQGNEKLFF.